The 28 T cell receptor beta chains below were found in one sample sequenced in a study of T cell responses to AZD1222 COVID-19 vaccine. Assay: immunoSEQ multiplex PCR; the TCRdb copy retains only in-frame clones and omits some. The sample holds about 180,000 clones, about 87% seen once. The material sequenced was peripheral blood, taken 28 days after the second dose of the MenACWY control vaccine. The receptors come from an adult who received the MenACWY meningococcal vaccine as a control.

The genes are TRBV29-1 and TRBJ2-1; D is uncertain. Germline V CDR1 and CDR2: SQVTM, ANQGSEA. The CDR3 length is 14 residues. Trimming took off 6 bases at V and 4 bases at J, with 16 bases between the two ends. CDR3 protein: CSVGLDFGYNEQFF. As DNA, the CDR3 is TGCAGCGTCGGTCTAGATTTTGGGTACAATGAGCAGTTCTTC.

The V and J genes are TRBV5-1 and TRBJ2-5, with 9 bases lining up with TRBD1. V lost 8 bases to trimming and J lost 5 bases; unmatched junction nucleotides: 10. The CDR3 covers 14 residues. The germline V gene encodes CDR1 SGHRS and CDR2 YFSETQ. DNA for the CDR3: TGCGCCAGTAGCCGGGACAGGGTCACCGAGACCCAGTACTTC. Encoded protein: CASSRDRVTETQYF.

This CDR3 reads CASSSRDSNTGELFF. For the CDR3, the DNA is TGTGCCAGCAGTTCCCGGGACTCCAACACCGGGGAGCTGTTTTTT. The rearrangement links TRBV7-9 to TRBJ2-2, with D possibly being TRBD2 (6 bases). Germline-derived CDR1 and CDR2 are SEHNR and FQNEAQ (reference sequence). With 6 bases removed from V and 2 bases from J, the gap between germline ends came to 13 bases. This CDR3 has 15 amino acids. Full variable domain (remainder filled in from reference TRBV7-9 and TRBJ2-2): DTGVSQNPRHKITKRGQNVTFRCDPISEHNRLYWYRQTLGQGPEFLTYFQNEAQLEKSRLLSDRFSAERPKGSFSTLEIQRTEQGDSAMYLCASSSRDSNTGELFFGEGSRLTVL.

The sample holds one count of this clone. V is TRBV19 and J is TRBJ2-5; 7 nucleotides line up with TRBD1. CDR1 and CDR2 from the germline V gene are LNHDA and SQIVND (reference sequence). The CDR3 loop spans 15 amino acids. V dropped 2 bases and J dropped 7; count of bases not matched to a gene: 10. CDR3: CASSINRQGIGTQYF. CDR3 in DNA: TGTGCCAGTAGTATAAACAGACAGGGAATAGGGACCCAGTACTTC.

CDR3 bases: TGTGCCAGTAGTATGCCAGGACCCCCAGCCGAGCAGTACTTC. It encodes CASSMPGPPAEQYF. The chain is built from TRBV19 and TRBJ2-7; no clear D gene. This CDR3 contains 14 residues. Germline loops: CDR1 LNHDA, CDR2 SQIVND (reference sequence). V lost 3 bases, J lost 6 bases, and 15 bases lay in between.

The J gene is TRBJ1-3, the V gene TRBV7-9; no clear D. CDR3 length: 11 amino acids. Per germline, CDR1 SEHNR and CDR2 FQNEAQ (reference sequence). V lost 5 bases, J lost 8 bases, and 7 bases lay in between. The CDR3 DNA reads TGTGCCAGCAGCCCCGCGGACACCATATATTTT. Protein product: CASSPADTIYF.

V gene TRBV25-1 combines with J gene TRBJ1-4; D ambiguous. This CDR3 has 11 amino acids. Germline lookup yields CDR1 MGHDK and CDR2 SYGVNS. V lost 3 bases to trimming and J lost 7 bases, with 3 bases between them. CDR3: CASSDGEKLFF. For the CDR3, the DNA is TGTGCCAGCAGTGACGGTGAAAAACTGTTTTTT.

The genes are TRBV7-2 and TRBJ1-2, with D perhaps TRBD1 (6 bases). The CDR3 contains 16 residues. The germline gives CDR1 SGHTA, CDR2 FQGNSA. Trimming cost V 1 base and J 5 bases, with 17 bases left between them. The CDR3 loop is CASSLGGAISLYGYTF. The CDR3 DNA reads TGTGCCAGCAGCTTAGGGGGGGCCATTTCCCTTTATGGCTACACCTTC.

The chain recombines TRBV30 with TRBJ1-6; D is unclear. The germline V gene encodes CDR1 GTSNPN and CDR2 SVGIG (reference sequence). Trimming stripped 1 base from V and 8 bases from J, with 6 bases between. The CDR3 length is 12 residues. The CDR3: CAWSGRHSPLHF. Here the CDR3 DNA reads TGTGCCTGGAGTGGCAGGCATTCACCCCTCCACTTT.

The V call is TRBV10-2, the J call TRBJ2-3; a possible D gene is TRBD1 (5 bases). V gave up 0 bases and J gave up 4 bases, with 26 bases separating them. This CDR3 spans 20 amino acids. Germline V CDR1 and CDR2: WSHSY, SAAADI. CDR3 nucleotides: TGCGCCAGCAGTGAGTCGGGGTGGGGCACCCCCCCCATAGAGGCAGATACGCAGTATTTT. This translates into CASSESGWGTPPIEADTQYF.

The chain is built from TRBV28 and TRBJ1-2, with D perhaps TRBD1 (6 bases). V was cut by 6 bases and J by 5 bases, with 16 bases left in between. The CDR3 loop spans 14 amino acids. Germline assignment: CDR1 MDHEN and CDR2 SYDVKM. The CDR3: CASRTEGGYYGYTF. CDR3 DNA sequence: TGTGCCAGCAGAACCGAGGGGGGCTATTATGGCTACACCTTC.

V usage is TRBV7-2 and J usage is TRBJ2-1; 8 nucleotides match TRBD2. Germline V gives CDR1 SGHTA, CDR2 FQGNSA. This CDR3 has 15 residues. V shed 5 bases and J 3 bases; nucleotides not matched to a gene: 6. DNA for the CDR3: TGTGCCAGCAGCGTGGGACGGGAGGGCTACAATGAGCAGTTCTTC. Protein sequence: CASSVGREGYNEQFF.

For this clone: This sample includes further DNA sequences coding for the same CDR3. The chain is built from TRBV7-2 and TRBJ1-2; D is unclear. The germline CDR1 and CDR2 sequences are SGHTA and FQGNSA. The ends were cut back, 3 bases at V and 0 bases at J, with 2 bases in the middle. The CDR3 covers 12 residues. CDR3 in DNA: TGTGCCAGCAGCTTCCCTAACTATGGCTACACCTTC. This translates into CASSFPNYGYTF.

The chain combines TRBV9 with TRBJ2-2; 9 bases agree with TRBD2. The CDR3 loop spans 15 amino acids. Germline assignment: CDR1 SGDLS and CDR2 YYNGEE. V trimming: 2 bases; J trimming: 4 bases; junction bases outside the gene matches: 3. The CDR3 DNA reads TGTGCCAGCAGCGTTCCACTAGCGGGCACCGGGGAGCTGTTTTTT. Translated, it gives CASSVPLAGTGELFF.

The chain is built from TRBV19 and TRBJ2-7, with D unclear. The V gene lost 2 bases and the J gene lost 2 bases, with 16 bases spanning the gap. The CDR3 length is 16 residues. The germline CDR1 and CDR2 sequences are LNHDA and SQIVND (reference sequence). The CDR3 reads CASSILAGPTAYEQYF. For the CDR3, the DNA is TGTGCCAGTAGTATATTAGCAGGACCAACCGCCTACGAGCAGTACTTC.

The rearrangement uses TRBV27 and TRBJ2-3, with 13 bases lining up with TRBD2. CDR1 is MNHEY and CDR2 is SMNVEV in the germline V gene (reference sequence). The junction had 8 bases not matched to a gene; V was cut back by 3 bases and J by 2 bases. The CDR3 extends over 18 amino acids. CDR3 loop: CASSFLPGLAGHTDTQYF. In nucleotides, the CDR3 is TGTGCCAGCAGTTTCCTCCCGGGACTAGCGGGGCACACAGATACGCAGTATTTT.

The J gene is TRBJ2-5, the V gene TRBV28, with 8 positions matching TRBD1. Trimming took 5 bases from V and 4 from J; bases not matched to a gene: 12. Germline assignment: CDR1 MDHEN and CDR2 SYDVKM. The CDR3 is 16 residues long. CDR3 protein: CASSLNSGGQRETQYF. In DNA form, the CDR3 reads TGTGCCAGCAGTCTGAATTCAGGGGGCCAAAGAGAGACCCAGTACTTC.

The chain recombines TRBV10-3 with TRBJ2-5, with a tentative D call TRBD2 (6 bases). Germline values: CDR1 ENHRY, CDR2 SYGVKD. V lost 10 bases, J lost 5 bases, and 14 bases lay in between. The CDR3 is made up of 12 amino acids. The CDR3 bases are TGTGCCACGTCCCCGGGAGCGGAGACCCAGTACTTC. As protein: CATSPGAETQYF.

The chain employs TRBV3-1 (or the pseudogene TRBV3-2) and TRBJ1-5; D unresolved. With 4 bases removed from V and 3 bases from J, the gap between germline ends came to 10 bases. The germline CDR1 and CDR2 sequences are LGHDT and YNNKEL (reference sequence). The CDR3 consists of 14 residues. CDR3 residues: CASSLRAHNQPQHF. Here the CDR3 DNA reads TGTGCCAGCAGCCTACGGGCCCACAATCAGCCCCAGCATTTT.

The CDR3 DNA follows: TGCGCCAGCAGGTCCGCGTCGAACACCGGGGAGCTGTTTTTT. This translates into CASRSASNTGELFF. The rearrangement uses TRBV10-1 and TRBJ2-2; D gene uncertain. This CDR3 is 14 amino acids long. Trimming shortened V by 6 bases and J by 0 bases, and 8 bases separated the two germline ends. Germline V CDR1 and CDR2: WNHNN, SYGVQD (reference sequence).

The chain combines TRBV7-9 with TRBJ1-1, with D unresolved. The CDR3 has 13 amino acids. Trimming stripped 4 bases from V and 2 bases from J, with 8 bases between. Germline CDR1 reads SEHNR; CDR2 reads FQNEAQ (reference sequence). The chain's CDR3 is CASSSVANTEAFF. The DNA for the CDR3 is TGTGCCAGCAGCTCAGTAGCCAACACTGAAGCTTTCTTT. Full variable domain (outside the CDR3, taken from reference TRBV7-9 and TRBJ1-1): DTGVSQNPRHKITKRGQNVTFRCDPISEHNRLYWYRQTLGQGPEFLTYFQNEAQLEKSRLLSDRFSAERPKGSFSTLEIQRTEQGDSAMYLCASSSVANTEAFFGQGTRLTVV.

The chain carries TRBV3-1 (or the pseudogene TRBV3-2) and TRBJ1-4, with D perhaps matching TRBD1 (6 bases). CDR3 length equals 16 residues. Germline V lookup: CDR1 LGHDT, CDR2 YNNKEL (reference sequence). Trimming took off 0 bases at V and 7 bases at J, with 15 bases between the two ends. The CDR3 coding sequence is TGTGCCAGCAGCCAAGATGGGGGCAGTCCTGGTGAAAAACTGTTTTTT. Protein sequence: CASSQDGGSPGEKLFF.

The chain couples TRBV5-1 to TRBJ2-1, with TRBD1 as a possible D gene (5 bases). Trimming shortened V by 0 bases and J by 10 bases, and 14 bases separated the two germline ends. Germline CDR1 SGHRS, CDR2 YFSETQ. The CDR3 covers 14 residues. The CDR3, as DNA: TGCGCCAGCAGCTTGGGACAGCGCGTGAGAGAGCAGTTCTTC. Translation: CASSLGQRVREQFF.

About this clone: A read error may account for a junction end that differs from germline. The chain has TRBV9 and TRBJ1-1, with D possibly being TRBD1 (5 bases). Germline V gene sequence: CDR1 SGDLS, CDR2 YYNGEE. The CDR3 consists of 14 residues. CDR3 loop: CASSVVGGNAEAFF. CDR3 in DNA: TGTGCCAGCAGCGTAGTTGGGGGGAACGCTGAAGCTTTCTTT.

The V gene is TRBV15, the J gene TRBJ1-1; D not resolved. CDR3 size: 13 residues. Germline CDR1 is LNHNV and CDR2 is YYDKDF (reference sequence). V lost 5 bases and J lost 1, with 8 bases in between. This chain's CDR3 is CATSPPRNTEAFF. DNA for the CDR3: TGTGCCACCAGCCCCCCCAGGAACACTGAAGCTTTCTTT.

This chain links TRBV5-1 with TRBJ2-1; the match to TRBD2 covers 8 bases. V was pared by 4 bases and J by 5 bases, with 5 bases of the junction left unmatched. The length of the CDR3 is 14 residues. Germline-derived CDR1 and CDR2 are SGHRS and YFSETQ. In nucleotides, the CDR3 is TGCGCCAGCAGCGTACTAGCGGACAACAATGAGCAGTTCTTC. Translation gives CASSVLADNNEQFF.

The rearrangement uses TRBV3-1 (or the pseudogene TRBV3-2) and TRBJ2-7; D unresolved. The CDR3 sequence is 13 residues long. CDR1 is LGHDT and CDR2 is YNNKEL in the germline V gene (reference sequence). V was pared by 6 bases and J by 6 bases, with 15 bases between. CDR3 loop: CASSDPQTPEQYF. For the CDR3, the DNA is TGTGCCAGCAGTGACCCTCAAACCCCCGAGCAGTACTTC.

This rearrangement joins TRBV24-1 to TRBJ2-1; no clear D gene. Trimming removed 5 bases from V and 9 bases from J, with 13 bases in between. There are 13 residues in the CDR3. Germline V lookup: CDR1 KGHDR, CDR2 SFDVKD. The CDR3 loop reads CATSARVSGEQFF. The CDR3 DNA reads as TGTGCCACCAGTGCCCGGGTTTCGGGTGAGCAGTTCTTC.